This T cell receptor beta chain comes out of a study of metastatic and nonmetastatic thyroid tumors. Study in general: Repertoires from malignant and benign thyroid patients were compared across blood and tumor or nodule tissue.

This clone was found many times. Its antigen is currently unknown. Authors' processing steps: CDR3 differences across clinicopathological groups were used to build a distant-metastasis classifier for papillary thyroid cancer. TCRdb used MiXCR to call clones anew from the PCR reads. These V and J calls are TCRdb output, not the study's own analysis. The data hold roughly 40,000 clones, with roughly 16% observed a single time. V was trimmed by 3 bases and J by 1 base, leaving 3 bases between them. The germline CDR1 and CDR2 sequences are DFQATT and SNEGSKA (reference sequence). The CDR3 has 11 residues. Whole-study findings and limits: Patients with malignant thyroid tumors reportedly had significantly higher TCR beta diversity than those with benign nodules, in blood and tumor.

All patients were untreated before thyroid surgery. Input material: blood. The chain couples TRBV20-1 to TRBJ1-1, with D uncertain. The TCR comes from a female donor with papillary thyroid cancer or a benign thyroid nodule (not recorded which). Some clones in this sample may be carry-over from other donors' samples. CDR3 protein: CSASENTEAFF. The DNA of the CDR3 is TGCAGTGCTAGCGAGAACACTGAAGCTTTCTTT.